The 7 T cell receptor beta chains below come from one sample, sequenced in a study of identical twins. TCRdb used MiXCR to reprocess the 5' RACE reads, holding one entry per CDR3 protein. Of fewer than 550,000 distinct CDR3 sequences detected, 13% to 15% appear once; the ten largest clones hold about 0.4%. These records were also assigned to another study, of yellow fever vaccine responses in identical twins.

Sequencing was carried out using CD4+ T cells sorted from blood. The receptors were gathered from a woman younger than 35 in good health.

This clonotype was counted many times. V usage is TRBV29-1 and J usage is TRBJ2-1; D is unresolved. V was shortened by 7 bases and J by 3 bases, with 13 bases between the two germline ends. In germline, CDR1 is SQVTM, CDR2 ANQGSEA. The CDR3 contains 13 residues. CDR3 amino acids: CSGANPVYNEQFF. The CDR3 DNA is TGCAGCGGTGCTAACCCGGTCTACAATGAGCAGTTCTTC.

This chain joins TRBV14 and TRBJ1-1; 7 bases map to TRBD1. Germline V CDR1 and CDR2: SGHDN, FVKESK. This CDR3 spans 14 amino acids. V shed 2 bases, J shed 5 bases, and the junction held 5 bases outside the gene matches. In DNA, the CDR3 is TGTGCCAGCAGCCAACAGGGGGTTGGAACTGAAGCTTTCTTT. Its translation: CASSQQGVGTEAFF.

This chain joins TRBV7-2 and TRBJ1-5, with 8 bases fitting TRBD1. V gave up 5 bases and J gave up 4 bases; unmatched junction bases: 7. CDR1 is SGHTA and CDR2 is FQGNSA in the germline V gene. This CDR3 spans 15 amino acids. CDR3 region: CASSPGDRRNQPQHF. CDR3 bases: TGTGCCAGCAGCCCGGGGGACAGGAGGAATCAGCCCCAGCATTTT.

This clonotype appeared a few times. J is TRBJ2-1 and V is TRBV20-1; D is ambiguous. This CDR3 spans 12 amino acids. Germline V lookup: CDR1 DFQATT, CDR2 SNEGSKA (reference sequence). Trimming took off 0 bases at V and 8 bases at J, with 8 bases between the two ends. The CDR3 coding sequence is TGCAGTGCTAGAGATATGACCGATGAGCAGTTCTTC. It encodes CSARDMTDEQFF.

This clonotype was seen a handful of times. J is TRBJ1-1 and V is TRBV2; 9 bases agree with TRBD1. The junction had 4 bases not matched to a gene; V was cut back by 7 bases and J by 1 base. Germline V CDR1 and CDR2: SNHLY, FYNNEI. The CDR3 has 14 residues. The CDR3 sequence is CASNLGQGNTEAFF. The CDR3 nucleotides read TGTGCCAGCAACCTGGGACAGGGGAACACTGAAGCTTTCTTT.

This clonotype was detected only a few times. The V call is TRBV10-3, the J call TRBJ2-1; 9 bases fit TRBD1. Germline V gene sequence: CDR1 ENHRY, CDR2 SYGVKD. The CDR3 has 18 amino acids. After removal of 0 bases from V and 4 bases from J, the junction contained 10 bases not matched to a gene. CDR3 loop: CAISESLRGQGRYNEQFF. The CDR3 DNA is TGTGCCATCAGTGAGTCATTAAGAGGACAGGGGCGATACAATGAGCAGTTCTTC.

This chain links TRBV5-6 with TRBJ2-3, with a weak D call TRBD1 (5 bases). The V and J ends lost 3 bases and 7 bases respectively, with 9 bases between them. The CDR3 spans 12 residues. CDR1 is SGHDT, CDR2 YYEEEE, per germline. For the CDR3, the DNA is TGTGCCAGCAGCTCGAAGGGGAATACGCAGTATTTT. Its translation is CASSSKGNTQYF.